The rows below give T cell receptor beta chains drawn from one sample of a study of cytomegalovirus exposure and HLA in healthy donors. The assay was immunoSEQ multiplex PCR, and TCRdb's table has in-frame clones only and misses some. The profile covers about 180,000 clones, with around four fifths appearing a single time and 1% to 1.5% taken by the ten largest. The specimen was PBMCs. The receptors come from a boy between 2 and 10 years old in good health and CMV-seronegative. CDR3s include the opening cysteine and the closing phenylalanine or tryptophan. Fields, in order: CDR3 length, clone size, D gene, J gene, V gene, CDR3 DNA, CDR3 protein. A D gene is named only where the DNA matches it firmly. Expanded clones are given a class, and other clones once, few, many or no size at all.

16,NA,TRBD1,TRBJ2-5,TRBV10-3,TGTGCCATCAGTGACACCGGGACAGGGTTAGTTGAGACCCAGTACTTC,CAISDTGTGLVETQYF
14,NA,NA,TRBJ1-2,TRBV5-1,TGCGCCAGCAGCCTGGACTTGATATCGGGTGGCTACACCTTC,CASSLDLISGGYTF
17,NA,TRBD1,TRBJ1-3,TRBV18,TGTGCCAGCTCACCTCGACAGGGGCAAGTTTTGGGAAACACCATATATTTT,CASSPRQGQVLGNTIYF
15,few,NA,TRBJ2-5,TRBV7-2,TGTGCCAGCAGCTTAGTGGGGAGAGTGGGAGAGACCCAGTACTTC,CASSLVGRVGETQYF
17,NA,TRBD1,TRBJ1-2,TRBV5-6,TGTGCCAGCAGCTTACCCGGGACAGGGGATGAGGACTATGGCTACACCTTC,CASSLPGTGDEDYGYTF
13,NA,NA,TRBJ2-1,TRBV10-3,TGTGCCATCAGTGGACCGACGCGGGGTGAGCAGTTCTTC,CAISGPTRGEQFF
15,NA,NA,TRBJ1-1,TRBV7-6,TGTGCCAGCAGCTTATCGGGGGGAGGGAACACTGAAGCTTTCTTT,CASSLSGGGNTEAFF
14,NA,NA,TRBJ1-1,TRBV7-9,TGTGCCAGCAGCGCTGGGACACCCCATCTGGAAGCTTTCTTT,CASSAGTPHLEAFF
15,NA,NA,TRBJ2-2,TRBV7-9,TGTGCCAGCAGCTTGGGGGGGGCCGCCACCGGGGAGCTGTTTTTT,CASSLGGAATGELFF
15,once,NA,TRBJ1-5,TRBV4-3,TGCGCCAGCAGCCAAGATTCGGTGAAGAGGCAGCCCCAGCATTTT,CASSQDSVKRQPQHF
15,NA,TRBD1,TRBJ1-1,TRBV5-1,TGCGCCAGCAGGAAATCGACAGGGGAAGTCACTGAAGCTTTCTTT,CASRKSTGEVTEAFF
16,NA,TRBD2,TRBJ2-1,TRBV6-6,TGTGCCAGCAGTTACGGGCTAGCGGGAGGGGGCGATGAGCAGTTCTTC,CASSYGLAGGGDEQFF
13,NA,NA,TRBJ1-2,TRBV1,TGCACCAGCAGCCAAGATCAGGATTATGGCTACACCTTC,CTSSQDQDYGYTF
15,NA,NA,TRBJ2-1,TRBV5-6,TGTGCCAGCAGCTTCAGGGCCCTTAGTTTCTATGAGCAGTTCTTC,CASSFRALSFYEQFF
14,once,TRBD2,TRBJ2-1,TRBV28,TGTGCCAGCAGTTTATTGACTAGCGGCAATGAGCAGTTCTTC,CASSLLTSGNEQFF
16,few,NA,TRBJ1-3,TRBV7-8,TGTGCCAGCAGCTTAGACGGACAGTTCCCTGGAAACACCATATATTTT,CASSLDGQFPGNTIYF
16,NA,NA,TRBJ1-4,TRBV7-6,TGTGCCAGCAGCACGACACCGGGACGGGGGGGCGAAAAACTGTTTTTT,CASSTTPGRGGEKLFF
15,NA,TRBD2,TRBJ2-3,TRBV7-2,TGTGCCAGCAGCTCGGGGACTAGCGGGGGAGATACGCAGTATTTT,CASSSGTSGGDTQYF
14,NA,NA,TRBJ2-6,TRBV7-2,TGTGCCAGCAGCTACCTAGCTGGGGCCAACGTCCTGACTTTC,CASSYLAGANVLTF
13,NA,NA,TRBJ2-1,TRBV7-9,TGTGCCAGCTGTATTGCGGCCGGCAATGAGCAGTTCTTC,CASCIAAGNEQFF
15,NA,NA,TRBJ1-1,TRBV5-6,TGTGCCAGCAAGGGGGGGTGGGGGGCGAAGACTGAAGCTTTCTTT,CASKGGWGAKTEAFF
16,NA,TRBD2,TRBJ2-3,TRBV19,TGTGCCAGTAGTTCCGGGACTAGCGGGATCACAGATACGCAGTATTTT,CASSSGTSGITDTQYF